Here is one T cell receptor (beta chain) with its context. Antigen: not known. These data originate in a study of early T cells in non-severe SARS-CoV-2 infection. Study context: The input, bulk RNA from unsorted whole blood, was sequenced, and chains were unpaired.

The library protocol tagged individual cDNA molecules with unique molecular identifiers. TCRdb ran MiXCR on the 5' RACE reads and lists one entry per CDR3 protein. The data hold roughly 26,000 distinct CDR3 sequences, with about 4% observed a single time. Study-wide points: Matching results from VDJdb favored anti-spike CD8 responses, leaving private and CD4 specificities undetected.

This sequence was found in an adult who was a healthcare worker with PCR-confirmed SARS-CoV-2 infection or an uninfected control (not recorded which). Sequenced input: whole blood.

The DNA of the CDR3 is TGTGCCAGCAGCTTAGAACGTCTCAATGAGCAGTTCTTC. It is translated as CASSLERLNEQFF. The chain combines TRBV11-3 with TRBJ2-1; no clear D. Germline CDR1 reads SGHNT; CDR2 reads YENEEA. The CDR3 is made up of 13 amino acids. V lost 0 bases, J lost 6 bases, and 6 bases lay in between.